These 6 T cell receptor beta chains were sequenced from one sample in a study of T cells after yellow fever vaccination. TCRdb itself ran the 5' RACE reads through MiXCR, one entry per CDR3 protein. The repertoire includes about 300,000 distinct CDR3 sequences, around 4.1% of them detected once, and less than 25% sits in the top ten. Sequenced material: PBMCs, taken 5 days after the yellow fever booster vaccination. These receptors came from a young man who received the YFV17D yellow fever vaccine.

This clonotype occurred a few times. The CDR3, as DNA: TGTGCCAGCAGTGAATTGTACGGGGAGCTGTTTTTT. It translates to CASSELYGELFF. The rearrangement links TRBV6-1 to TRBJ2-2; D remains unclear. This CDR3 contains 12 residues. The V end lost 2 bases, the J end lost 7 bases, and 5 bases lay between the germline ends. In germline, CDR1 is MNHNS, CDR2 SASEGT.

Many counts were recorded for this clonotype. The rearrangement joins TRBV12-3 or TRBV12-4 to TRBJ2-5, with TRBD2 identical over 8 bases. The CDR3 consists of 15 residues. J was trimmed by 5 bases and V by 3 bases; bases with no gene match: 8. This chain's CDR3 is CASSLESGGSETQYF. The CDR3 bases are TGTGCCAGCAGTTTGGAAAGCGGGGGATCGGAGACCCAGTACTTC.

This clonotype was recorded many times. The chain is built from TRBV19 and TRBJ2-7, with a weak D call TRBD2 (5 bases). Germline V gene sequence: CDR1 LNHDA, CDR2 SQIVND (reference sequence). This CDR3 contains 15 residues. Trimming removed 3 bases at V and 5 bases at J, with 17 bases between. The CDR3, as DNA: TGTGCCAGTAGTATCCAAGGCTGGGGAGCCCACGAGCAGTACTTC. This encodes CASSIQGWGAHEQYF.

The rearrangement joins TRBV20-1 to TRBJ2-5; D remains ambiguous. CDR1 and CDR2 from the germline V gene are DFQATT and SNEGSKA (reference sequence). This CDR3 has 11 residues. The ends were cut back, 6 bases at V and 5 bases at J, with 10 bases in the middle. CDR3 nucleotides: TGCAGTGCCAGCGCACCGGAGACCCAGTACTTC. Its protein is CSASAPETQYF.

This clonotype was recorded many times. V is TRBV6-4 and J is TRBJ2-1; 8 bases match TRBD2. With 5 bases clipped from V and 5 bases from J, the junction kept 2 bases outside the gene matches. Germline V CDR1 and CDR2: MRHNA, SNTAGT. This CDR3 region has 13 residues. The CDR3 region is CASSPTSDNEQFF. CDR3 sequence (DNA): TGTGCCAGCAGTCCGACTAGCGACAATGAGCAGTTCTTC.

This clonotype was recorded at least ten times. The chain has TRBV29-1 and TRBJ1-1; D uncertain. Per germline, CDR1 SQVTM and CDR2 ANQGSEA. The CDR3 is made up of 10 amino acids. Trimming shortened V by 5 bases and J by 2 bases, and 3 bases separated the two germline ends. CDR3: CSVSNTEAFF. The DNA of the CDR3 is TGCAGCGTTTCCAACACTGAAGCTTTCTTT. The entire variable domain, with the rest obtained from reference TRBV29-1 and TRBJ1-1, is as follows: SAVISQKPSRDICQRGTSLTIQCQVDSQVTMMFWYRQQPGQSLTLIATANQGSEATYESGFVIDKFPISRPNLTFSTLTVSNMSPEDSSIYLCSVSNTEAFFGQGTRLTVV.